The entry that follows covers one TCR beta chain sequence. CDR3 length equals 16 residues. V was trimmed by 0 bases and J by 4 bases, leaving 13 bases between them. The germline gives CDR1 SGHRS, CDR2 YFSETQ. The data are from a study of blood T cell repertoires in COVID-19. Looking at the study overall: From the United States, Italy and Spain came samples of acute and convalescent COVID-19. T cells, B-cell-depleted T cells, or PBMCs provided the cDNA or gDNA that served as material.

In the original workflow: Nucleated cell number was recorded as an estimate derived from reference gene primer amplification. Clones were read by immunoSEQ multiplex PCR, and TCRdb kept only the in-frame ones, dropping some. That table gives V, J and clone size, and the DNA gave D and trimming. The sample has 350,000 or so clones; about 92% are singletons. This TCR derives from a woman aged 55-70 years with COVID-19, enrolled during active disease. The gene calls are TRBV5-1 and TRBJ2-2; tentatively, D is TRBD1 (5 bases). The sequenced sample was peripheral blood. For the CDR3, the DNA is TGCGCCAGCAGCTTGGATGGGCCGCAGGGCACCGGGGAGCTGTTTTTT. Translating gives CASSLDGPQGTGELFF.